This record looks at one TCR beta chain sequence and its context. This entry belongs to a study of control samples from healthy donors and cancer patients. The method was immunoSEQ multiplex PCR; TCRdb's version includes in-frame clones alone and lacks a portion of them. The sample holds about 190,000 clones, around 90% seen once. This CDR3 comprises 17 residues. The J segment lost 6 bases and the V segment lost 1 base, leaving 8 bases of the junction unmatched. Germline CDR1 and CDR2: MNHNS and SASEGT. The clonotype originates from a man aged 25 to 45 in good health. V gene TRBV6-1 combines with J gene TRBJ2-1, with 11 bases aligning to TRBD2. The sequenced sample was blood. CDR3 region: CASSEVKLAGGFNEQFF. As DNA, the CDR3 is TGTGCCAGCAGTGAAGTAAAGCTAGCGGGGGGATTCAATGAGCAGTTCTTC.